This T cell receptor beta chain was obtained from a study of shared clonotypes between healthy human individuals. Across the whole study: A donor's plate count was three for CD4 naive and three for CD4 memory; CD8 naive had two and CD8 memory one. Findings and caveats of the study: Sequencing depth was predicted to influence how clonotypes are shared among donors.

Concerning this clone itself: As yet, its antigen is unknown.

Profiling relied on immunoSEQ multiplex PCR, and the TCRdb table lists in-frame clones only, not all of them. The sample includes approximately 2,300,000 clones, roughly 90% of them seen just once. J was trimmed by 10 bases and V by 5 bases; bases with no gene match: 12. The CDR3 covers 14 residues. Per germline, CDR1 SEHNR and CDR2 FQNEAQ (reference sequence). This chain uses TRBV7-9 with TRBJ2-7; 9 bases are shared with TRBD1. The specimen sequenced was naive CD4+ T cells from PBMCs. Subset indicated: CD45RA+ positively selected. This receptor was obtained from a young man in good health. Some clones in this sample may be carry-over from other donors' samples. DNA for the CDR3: TGTGCCAGCAGCAACTCCGGGACAGGGAATATCCAGTACTTC. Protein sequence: CASSNSGTGNIQYF.